The 28 T cell receptor beta chains presented below share a single source sample, sequenced in a study of T cell responses to AZD1222 COVID-19 vaccine. Measured with immunoSEQ multiplex PCR; TCRdb has only the in-frame clones, and not every one. The sample lists approximately 110,000 clones, around 85% occurring once. The sequences come from peripheral blood, collected 28 days after the second AZD1222 dose. The receptors were gathered from an adult who received the AZD1222 COVID-19 vaccine.

This chain's CDR3 is CASSVAGPYEQYF. The CDR3 nucleotides read TGTGCCAGCAGCGTAGCCGGCCCCTACGAGCAGTACTTC. The chain recombines TRBV9 with TRBJ2-7; D is ambiguous. The CDR3 extends over 13 amino acids. Germline lookup yields CDR1 SGDLS and CDR2 YYNGEE. Trimming cost V 0 bases and J 2 bases, with 6 bases left between them. Drawing the rest from reference TRBV9 and TRBJ2-7, the complete variable domain is DSGVTQTPKHLITATGQRVTLRCSPRSGDLSVYWYQQSLDQGLQFLIQYYNGEERAKGNILERFSAQQFPDLHSELNLSSLELGDSALYFCASSVAGPYEQYFGPGTRLTVT.

V gene TRBV19 combines with J gene TRBJ1-2; the match to TRBD1 covers 7 bases. V shed 6 bases, J shed 0 bases, and the junction held 4 bases outside the gene matches. Germline V gene sequence: CDR1 LNHDA, CDR2 SQIVND (reference sequence). The CDR3 runs to 14 residues. The CDR3 DNA reads as TGTGCCAGTAGAGGGGACAGAGCTAACTATGGCTACACCTTC. This encodes CASRGDRANYGYTF.

This chain links TRBV29-1 with TRBJ1-5; D perhaps matches TRBD1 (6 bases). Germline V CDR1 and CDR2: SQVTM, ANQGSEA. The CDR3 contains 13 residues. V lost 4 bases, J lost 4 bases, and 11 bases lay in between. As DNA, the CDR3 is TGCAGCGTTGGGTCGGGGACAAATCAGCCCCAGCATTTT. Translating gives CSVGSGTNQPQHF.

The chain has TRBV5-1 and TRBJ2-3; 11 bases map to TRBD2. CDR3 length: 16 amino acids. Trimming took 0 bases from V and 6 from J; bases not matched to a gene: 6. Germline V gives CDR1 SGHRS, CDR2 YFSETQ. CDR3 residues: CASSLGLAGGMDTQYF. CDR3 bases: TGCGCCAGCAGCTTGGGGCTAGCGGGGGGCATGGATACGCAGTATTTT.

CDR3 region: CASSEDGTGANYGYTF. CDR3 DNA: TGTGCCAGCAGTGAGGACGGGACAGGGGCTAACTATGGCTACACCTTC. The rearrangement joins TRBV25-1 to TRBJ1-2; the match to TRBD1 covers 10 bases. J gave up 0 bases and V 3 bases, and 4 bases lay outside the gene matches. Germline V lookup: CDR1 MGHDK, CDR2 SYGVNS. This CDR3 has 16 residues.

The chain couples TRBV5-1 to TRBJ2-4; a weak D match, TRBD1 (5 bases). V was pared by 4 bases and J by 3 bases, with 14 bases between. The CDR3 contains 15 residues. Germline V gene lookup returns CDR1 SGHRS and CDR2 YFSETQ. The CDR3 is CASSILPDIKNIQYF. Written as DNA, the CDR3 is TGCGCCAGCAGCATCCTCCCGGACATCAAAAACATTCAGTACTTC.

Concerning this clone: This sample also contains other DNA sequences that code for the same CDR3. For the CDR3, the DNA is TGTGCCTGGAGTGTTGGCAGAACCTACGAGCAGTACTTC. It is translated as CAWSVGRTYEQYF. V is TRBV30 and J is TRBJ2-7, with D uncertain. This CDR3 is built from 13 residues. CDR1 is GTSNPN, CDR2 SVGIG, per germline (reference sequence). V lost 0 bases and J lost 2, with 8 bases in between. Full variable domain (missing parts from reference TRBV30 and TRBJ2-7): SQTIHQWPATLVQPVGSPLSLECTVEGTSNPNLYWYRQAAGRGLQLLFYSVGIGQISSEVPQNLSASRPQDRQFILSSKKLLLSDSGFYLCAWSVGRTYEQYFGPGTRLTVT.

This clone was seen a single time. CDR3: CATSDLTLAGETQYF. CDR3 nucleotide sequence: TGTGCCACCAGTGATTTGACCCTAGCGGGGGAGACCCAGTACTTC. The chain recombines TRBV24-1 with TRBJ2-5, with 9 bases lining up with TRBD2. In germline, CDR1 is KGHDR, CDR2 SFDVKD. This CDR3 comprises 15 residues. V shed 0 bases and J 5 bases; nucleotides not matched to a gene: 3.

The V and J genes are TRBV12-5 and TRBJ1-2; D unresolved. The CDR3 consists of 14 residues. With 1 base removed from V and 7 bases from J, the gap between germline ends came to 13 bases. CDR1 is LGHNT and CDR2 is FRNRAP in the germline V gene. The DNA of the CDR3 is TGTGCTAGTGGTTTGGAAGGCCTGATTGGTGGCTACACCTTC. Translated, it gives CASGLEGLIGGYTF.

The V and J genes are TRBV4-1 and TRBJ1-3; no definite D call. V was pared by 0 bases and J by 0 bases, with 15 bases between. The germline V gene encodes CDR1 MGHRA and CDR2 YSYEKL. The CDR3 spans 18 residues. CDR3 nucleotide sequence: TGCGCCAGCAGCCAAGATATTGCCCACAGTAACTCTGGAAACACCATATATTTT. Its translation: CASSQDIAHSNSGNTIYF.

The rearrangement joins TRBV30 to TRBJ2-1; tentatively, D is TRBD1 (6 bases). The CDR3 contains 14 residues. Germline CDR1 is GTSNPN and CDR2 is SVGIG (reference sequence). The germline V and J ends were trimmed by 3 bases and 9 bases, with 18 bases remaining between them. The CDR3 region has the DNA TGTGCCTGGAGCGGGGACCGTCTACAGGGTGAGCAGTTCTTC. This gives the protein CAWSGDRLQGEQFF.

The chain couples TRBV3-1 (or the pseudogene TRBV3-2) to TRBJ2-7; D gene uncertain. This CDR3 has 14 residues. Germline lookup yields CDR1 LGHDT and CDR2 YNNKEL (reference sequence). The V end was cut by 5 bases, the J end by 1 base, with 12 bases between. The CDR3 sequence is CASSSPPDSYEQYF. The CDR3 nucleotides are TGTGCCAGCAGCTCTCCCCCGGATTCCTACGAGCAGTACTTC.

This chain links TRBV7-9 with TRBJ1-2; 10 bases agree with TRBD1. This CDR3 has 15 amino acids. Germline lookup yields CDR1 SEHNR and CDR2 FQNEAQ (reference sequence). The ends lost 6 bases at V and 2 bases at J; junction bases unmatched: 6. CDR3: CASSSPGQGNYGYTF. CDR3 coding DNA: TGTGCCAGCAGTTCTCCGGGACAGGGGAACTATGGCTACACCTTC. Together with reference TRBV7-9 and TRBJ1-2, the CDR3 gives the full variable domain: DTGVSQNPRHKITKRGQNVTFRCDPISEHNRLYWYRQTLGQGPEFLTYFQNEAQLEKSRLLSDRFSAERPKGSFSTLEIQRTEQGDSAMYLCASSSPGQGNYGYTFGSGTRLTVV.

The count of this clone is one. This chain joins TRBV5-1 and TRBJ2-5, with D unclear. V gave up 2 bases and J gave up 5 bases, with 13 bases separating them. Germline V gene data show CDR1 as SGHRS and CDR2 as YFSETQ. The length of the CDR3 is 14 residues. The CDR3 spells CASSFGQVEETQYF. CDR3 sequence (DNA): TGCGCCAGCAGCTTTGGCCAGGTCGAGGAGACCCAGTACTTC.

There are a few counts of this clone. This sequence joins TRBV5-1 and TRBJ1-3, with D possibly being TRBD1 (5 bases). The CDR3 is 16 amino acids. Germline V gene data show CDR1 as SGHRS and CDR2 as YFSETQ. Trimming removed 4 bases from V and 0 bases from J, with 14 bases in between. CDR3 in DNA: TGCGCCAGCAGCCGTTTTCAGGGAGTCTCTGGAAACACCATATATTTT. Protein: CASSRFQGVSGNTIYF.

The V gene is TRBV10-1, the J gene TRBJ1-3; D is undetermined. Germline V gene sequence: CDR1 WNHNN, CDR2 SYGVQD (reference sequence). Trimming left V 0 bases short and J 2 bases short, with 11 bases between. The CDR3 covers 16 residues. In nucleotides, the CDR3 is TGCGCCAGCAGTGAGTCCCCGTTCGGCCCTGGAAACACCATATATTTT. Its protein is CASSESPFGPGNTIYF.

J is TRBJ2-5 and V is TRBV7-2, with D perhaps matching TRBD2 (5 bases). The germline V gene encodes CDR1 SGHTA and CDR2 FQGNSA. The V end was cut by 2 bases, the J end by 5 bases, with 15 bases between. The CDR3 has 15 amino acids. The CDR3 DNA reads TGTGCCAGCAGCTTACGTTCCTGGGGAGTGGAGACCCAGTACTTC. This gives the protein CASSLRSWGVETQYF.

The V gene is TRBV6-1, the J gene TRBJ1-6; D not resolved. V shed 1 base and J shed 6 bases, with 13 bases lying between them. Germline loops: CDR1 MNHNS, CDR2 SASEGT. This CDR3 is 16 amino acids long. The CDR3 is CASSEGRQDFNSPLHF. Written as DNA, the CDR3 is TGTGCCAGCAGTGAAGGTCGGCAGGATTTTAATTCACCCCTCCACTTT.

The rearrangement joins TRBV27 to TRBJ2-1, with 11 positions matching TRBD2. The V and J ends lost 5 bases and 12 bases, in that order; junction bases with no gene match: 6. The CDR3 has 13 residues. CDR1 and CDR2 from the germline V gene are MNHEY and SMNVEV (reference sequence). Here the CDR3 reads CASSLRTSGLQFF. The CDR3 bases are TGTGCCAGCAGTCTGCGGACTAGCGGGCTGCAGTTCTTC.

The chain employs TRBV12-3 or TRBV12-4 and TRBJ1-6; no firm D call. Between the trimmed V and J ends, which lost 4 bases and 16 bases, there was a span of 14 bases. The CDR3 loop spans 12 amino acids. The CDR3 here is CASSYDQEELHF. As DNA, the CDR3 is TGTGCCAGCAGTTACGACCAGGAGGAGCTCCACTTT.

J is TRBJ2-7 and V is TRBV6-5; D perhaps matches TRBD2 (7 bases). V was pared by 4 bases and J by 2 bases, with 15 bases between. The CDR3 is 15 amino acids. CDR1 and CDR2 from the germline V gene are MNHEY and SVGAGI. The DNA of the CDR3 is TGTGCCAGCAGTTTAGACCGGGGGGCCACCTACGAGCAGTACTTC. Translating gives CASSLDRGATYEQYF.

This chain joins TRBV20-1 and TRBJ2-3; a possible D gene is TRBD2 (6 bases). The CDR3 contains 14 residues. Germline CDR1 and CDR2: DFQATT and SNEGSKA (reference sequence). V lost 3 bases and J 1 base, leaving 11 bases between the germline ends. Here the CDR3 reads CSASSGGGTDTQYF. The CDR3 region has the DNA TGCAGTGCTAGTTCCGGCGGGGGCACAGATACGCAGTATTTT.

The V gene is TRBV19, the J gene TRBJ2-6, with a tentative D call TRBD2 (6 bases). The germline CDR1 and CDR2 sequences are LNHDA and SQIVND (reference sequence). Trimming shortened V by 5 bases and J by 2 bases, and 10 bases separated the two germline ends. The CDR3 covers 15 residues. CDR3 residues: CASSSGAPGANVLTF. DNA for the CDR3: TGTGCCAGTAGTTCGGGAGCCCCTGGGGCCAACGTCCTGACTTTC.

Written as DNA, the CDR3 is TGTGCCAGCAGCCCGGGACGGGCAAGAAACCCAAAACTGTTTTTT. This sequence encodes CASSPGRARNPKLFF. The chain recombines TRBV7-3 with TRBJ1-4; tentative D call: TRBD1 (5 bases). CDR3 length: 15 amino acids. Germline loops: CDR1 SGHTA, CDR2 FQGTGA. V shed 5 bases and J shed 10 bases, with 20 bases lying between them. The complete variable domain, with remaining parts taken from reference TRBV7-3 and TRBJ1-4, reads GAGVSQTPSNKVTEKGKYVELRCDPISGHTALYWYRQSLGQGPEFLIYFQGTGAADDSGLPNDRFFAVRPEGSVSTLKIQRTERGDSAVYLCASSPGRARNPKLFFGSGTQLSVL.

The J gene is TRBJ2-2, the V gene TRBV30; 8 bases are shared with TRBD1. Trimming took 5 bases from V and 5 from J; bases not matched to a gene: 10. Germline V CDR1 and CDR2: GTSNPN, SVGIG (reference sequence). The CDR3 has 15 residues. CDR3 sequence: CAWGNGQGQTGELFF. As DNA, the CDR3 is TGTGCCTGGGGAAACGGACAGGGACAAACCGGGGAGCTGTTTTTT.

The chain is built from TRBV30 and TRBJ1-5; 9 bases agree with TRBD1. The CDR3 length is 15 residues. Germline trimming cut 2 bases from V and 7 bases from J; bases unmatched to any gene: 9. Germline V gene sequence: CDR1 GTSNPN, CDR2 SVGIG (reference sequence). In DNA form, the CDR3 reads TGTGCCTGGAGTAAGGGACAGGGAATCGGCCAGCCCCAGCATTTT. The encoded protein is CAWSKGQGIGQPQHF.

The chain has TRBV5-1 and TRBJ1-2; 12 bases are shared with TRBD1. The germline CDR1 and CDR2 sequences are SGHRS and YFSETQ. The junction had 6 bases not matched to a gene; V was cut back by 0 bases and J by 3 bases. The CDR3 length is 17 residues. CDR3 nucleotides: TGCGCCAGCAGCTTGGGGCCCGGGACAGGGGGCGACTATGGCTACACCTTC. Its protein product is CASSLGPGTGGDYGYTF.

The count of this clone is one. The rearrangement uses TRBV19 and TRBJ2-7; 7 bases align to TRBD1. The CDR3 runs to 15 residues. Unmatched junction bases numbered 10, after V lost 6 bases and J lost 2 bases. Germline-derived CDR1 and CDR2 are LNHDA and SQIVND (reference sequence). This CDR3 reads CASSSVGQGAYEQYF. CDR3 coding DNA: TGTGCCAGTAGCTCAGTCGGGCAGGGGGCCTACGAGCAGTACTTC. The entire variable domain, with the rest obtained from reference TRBV19 and TRBJ2-7, is as follows: DGGITQSPKYLFRKEGQNVTLSCEQNLNHDAMYWYRQDPGQGLRLIYYSQIVNDFQKGDIAEGYSVSREKKESFPLTVTSAQKNPTAFYLCASSSVGQGAYEQYFGPGTRLTVT.